The 10 T cell receptor beta chains below were found in one sample sequenced in a study of Tregs in tolerant kidney transplant recipients. TCRdb's table, derived via immunoSEQ multiplex PCR, lists solely in-frame clones and lacks some. Of about 88,000 clones in the sample, over 85% were seen once. The sequencing input was CD8+ T cells from blood. The receptors come from a human donor in good health.

The chain employs TRBV7-6 and TRBJ2-1; the match to TRBD2 covers 8 bases. CDR1 is SGHVS, CDR2 FNYEAQ, per germline. This CDR3 spans 17 amino acids. V lost 5 bases, J lost 0 bases, and 9 bases stayed unmatched. CDR3 in amino acids: CASSLTRGGSSYNEQFF. The CDR3 nucleotides are TGTGCCAGCAGCCTTACCCGGGGGGGGAGCTCCTACAATGAGCAGTTCTTC.

CDR3 residues: CASGRGAGGGREAFF. As DNA, the CDR3 is TGTGCCAGCGGCCGCGGCGCAGGGGGAGGTCGTGAAGCTTTCTTT. The V and J genes are TRBV27 and TRBJ1-1; the match to TRBD1 covers 7 bases. Germline V lookup: CDR1 MNHEY, CDR2 SMNVEV (reference sequence). J lost 7 bases, V lost 8 bases, and 16 bases had no gene match. The CDR3 spans 15 residues.

The chain has TRBV10-3 and TRBJ2-5, with TRBD2 matching over 9 bases. The CDR3 consists of 14 residues. Looked up from germline, CDR1 is ENHRY and CDR2 is SYGVKD. V shed 3 bases, J shed 2 bases, and the junction held 1 base outside the gene matches. The CDR3 DNA reads TGTGCCATCAGTGAAGCGGGGGGACAAGAGACCCAGTACTTC. Its translation is CAISEAGGQETQYF.

V usage is TRBV6-5 and J usage is TRBJ1-2, with D uncertain. The germline V gene has CDR1 MNHEY and CDR2 SVGAGI. The CDR3 consists of 14 residues. V was pared by 2 bases and J by 1 base, with 8 bases between. This CDR3 is CASSYSQLNYGYTF. CDR3 sequence (DNA): TGTGCCAGCAGTTACAGCCAGCTTAACTATGGCTACACCTTC.

DNA for the CDR3: TGTGCCACCCGTACAGGGGTTACAGGACAAGCTTTCTTT. This codes for CATRTGVTGQAFF. The chain employs TRBV15 and TRBJ1-1; 7 bases are shared with TRBD1. The CDR3 loop spans 13 amino acids. Per germline, CDR1 LNHNV and CDR2 YYDKDF (reference sequence). J gave up 9 bases and V 8 bases, and 12 bases lay outside the gene matches.

V usage is TRBV9 and J usage is TRBJ2-7; 10 bases match TRBD2. The J segment lost 6 bases and the V segment lost 0 bases, leaving 6 bases of the junction unmatched. The CDR3 length is 15 residues. The germline V gene encodes CDR1 SGDLS and CDR2 YYNGEE. CDR3 nucleotide sequence: TGTGCCAGCAGCGTAGGGCAGCGGGGGGGCCTCGAGCAGTACTTC. Translating it yields CASSVGQRGGLEQYF.

V usage is TRBV30 and J usage is TRBJ1-5, with 7 bases that match TRBD1. This CDR3 is built from 15 residues. V shed 0 bases, J shed 5 bases, and the junction held 7 bases outside the gene matches. Germline V gene sequence: CDR1 GTSNPN, CDR2 SVGIG (reference sequence). The CDR3 loop reads CAWSVGPGGDQPQHF. The DNA for the CDR3 is TGTGCCTGGAGTGTGGGCCCAGGGGGGGATCAGCCCCAGCATTTT.

The chain carries TRBV5-1 and TRBJ2-2, with D tentatively TRBD1 or TRBD2 (5 bases each). CDR1 and CDR2 (germline): SGHRS, YFSETQ. V gave up 0 bases and J gave up 4 bases, with 13 bases separating them. The CDR3 covers 16 residues. CDR3 protein: CASSLDGVGATGELFF. The CDR3 DNA sequence: TGCGCCAGCAGCTTGGATGGGGTCGGGGCCACCGGGGAGCTGTTTTTT.

CDR3 in amino acids: CASSEEETQYF. CDR3 nucleotide sequence: TGTGCCAGCAGTGAAGAAGAGACCCAGTACTTC. The chain combines TRBV2 with TRBJ2-5; D is ambiguous. The CDR3 sequence is 11 residues long. V was cut by 1 base and J by 3 bases, with 0 bases left in between. Germline CDR1 reads SNHLY; CDR2 reads FYNNEI.

The chain links TRBV6-1 to TRBJ1-5; TRBD1 matches at 8 bases. The ends lost 5 bases at V and 4 bases at J; junction bases unmatched: 7. The CDR3 loop spans 15 amino acids. The V gene's germline CDR1 is MNHNS and CDR2 SASEGT. CDR3 sequence (DNA): TGTGCCAGCAGTACTGTTTGGACAGGGAATCAGCCCCAGCATTTT. Its translation is CASSTVWTGNQPQHF.